The 18 T cell receptor beta chains in this list originate from one sample, sequenced in a study of control samples from healthy donors and cancer patients. Measured with immunoSEQ multiplex PCR; TCRdb has only the in-frame clones, and not every one. The sample includes 45,000 to 55,000 clones, 95% seen only once; the top ten take 2% to 2.5%. The material sequenced was blood. These receptors were collected from a man aged 25-45 years in good health.

The chain carries TRBV12-3 or TRBV12-4 and TRBJ1-2, with TRBD1 as a possible D gene (6 bases). This CDR3 comprises 13 residues. The V end lost 5 bases, the J end lost 4 bases, and 11 bases lay between the germline ends. The CDR3 DNA reads as TGTGCCAGCAGTCAGGACAGAGTCTATGGCTACACCTTC. As protein: CASSQDRVYGYTF.

CDR3 sequence (DNA): TGCGCCAGCAGCTTGGGCACGGCGAGCTCTGGAAACACCATATATTTT. As protein: CASSLGTASSGNTIYF. The chain recombines TRBV5-1 with TRBJ1-3; D gene ambiguous. The CDR3 is 16 amino acids. The V end lost 0 bases, the J end lost 0 bases, and 10 bases lay between the germline ends. Germline assignment: CDR1 SGHRS and CDR2 YFSETQ.

The chain has TRBV19 and TRBJ2-7; tentatively, D is TRBD2 (5 bases). The CDR3 is 15 residues long. Germline V gives CDR1 LNHDA, CDR2 SQIVND (reference sequence). V lost 5 bases and J 1 base, leaving 15 bases between the germline ends. The CDR3 DNA follows: TGTGCCAGTAGTGCTTCTCCGGGATCTTCCTACGAGCAGTACTTC. Translation gives CASSASPGSSYEQYF.

The chain links TRBV2 to TRBJ2-7; no definite D call. V lost 4 bases, J lost 0 bases, and 7 bases lay in between. The CDR3 loop spans 13 amino acids. Germline V CDR1 and CDR2: SNHLY, FYNNEI. The CDR3 here is CASSGYSSYEQYF. CDR3 DNA: TGTGCCAGCAGTGGTTACTCCTCCTACGAGCAGTACTTC.

This clone was counted a single time. The chain recombines TRBV28 with TRBJ2-1; D is undetermined. Trimming cost V 1 base and J 7 bases, with 8 bases left between them. The CDR3 is 13 amino acids. From germline, CDR1 is MDHEN and CDR2 SYDVKM. As DNA, the CDR3 is TGTGCCAGCAGTTTATCCAATCCTAATGAGCAGTTCTTC. Residues: CASSLSNPNEQFF.

The V and J genes are TRBV27 and TRBJ2-3; D uncertain. In germline, CDR1 is MNHEY, CDR2 SMNVEV (reference sequence). There are 12 residues in the CDR3. V was trimmed by 4 bases and J by 2 bases, leaving 4 bases between them. CDR3 bases: TGTGCCAGCAGTTCCTACACAGATACGCAGTATTTT. Amino acids: CASSSYTDTQYF.

The chain carries TRBV9 and TRBJ2-7, with 12 bases matching TRBD2. The CDR3 consists of 17 residues. The germline V gene encodes CDR1 SGDLS and CDR2 YYNGEE. V was pared by 0 bases and J by 5 bases, with 9 bases of the junction left unmatched. CDR3 residues: CASSVGILAGGQDEQYF. CDR3 bases: TGTGCCAGCAGCGTAGGTATCCTAGCGGGAGGGCAGGACGAGCAGTACTTC. Using reference TRBV9 and TRBJ2-7 for the parts outside the CDR3, the full variable domain is DSGVTQTPKHLITATGQRVTLRCSPRSGDLSVYWYQQSLDQGLQFLIQYYNGEERAKGNILERFSAQQFPDLHSELNLSSLELGDSALYFCASSVGILAGGQDEQYFGPGTRLTVT.

The J gene is TRBJ2-2, the V gene TRBV9; D remains unclear. Trimming cost V 1 base and J 0 bases, with 10 bases left between them. From germline, CDR1 is SGDLS and CDR2 YYNGEE. The CDR3 extends over 16 amino acids. CDR3 sequence (DNA): TGTGCCAGCAGCGTAAGGTTAGATCCGAACACCGGGGAGCTGTTTTTT. Protein product: CASSVRLDPNTGELFF.

The rearrangement uses TRBV5-1 and TRBJ1-2; no firm D call. Per germline, CDR1 SGHRS and CDR2 YFSETQ. V dropped 1 base and J dropped 3 bases, with 4 bases sitting between them. CDR3 size: 12 residues. The CDR3 loop is CASSLWDYGYTF. The CDR3 DNA follows: TGCGCCAGCAGCTTGTGGGACTATGGCTACACCTTC.

The chain employs TRBV6-5 and TRBJ2-1; D is perhaps TRBD1 (6 bases). V was pared by 11 bases and J by 7 bases, with 15 bases between. Germline CDR1 MNHEY, CDR2 SVGAGI. The CDR3 is made up of 12 amino acids. CDR3 coding DNA: TGTGCCTCGCAGGGGATTAGGAATGAGCAGTTCTTC. Protein product: CASQGIRNEQFF.

This sequence joins TRBV18 and TRBJ2-1, with D possibly matching TRBD2 (6 bases). The V gene's germline CDR1 is KGHSH and CDR2 LQKENI. The CDR3 covers 15 residues. The ends were cut back, 2 bases at V and 10 bases at J, with 18 bases in the middle. The CDR3 DNA follows: TGTGCCAGCTCACCAATAATTAACCGGGACTCCGAGCAGTTCTTC. Amino acids: CASSPIINRDSEQFF.

The rearrangement links TRBV28 to TRBJ2-2; D is perhaps TRBD2 (5 bases). CDR3 size: 14 residues. With 5 bases removed from V and 6 bases from J, the gap between germline ends came to 13 bases. CDR1 is MDHEN and CDR2 is SYDVKM in the germline V gene. The CDR3 sequence: CASSPLGSAGELFF. CDR3 bases: TGTGCCAGCAGTCCCCTGGGTAGCGCCGGGGAGCTGTTTTTT.

The chain is built from TRBV6-2 or TRBV6-3 and TRBJ2-3, with TRBD2 matching 7 bases. The CDR3 sequence is 15 residues long. V dropped 2 bases and J dropped 2; count of bases not matched to a gene: 4. Germline V gives CDR1 MNHEY, CDR2 SVGEGT. CDR3 loop: CASSYRAGPTDTQYF. The CDR3 DNA sequence: TGTGCCAGCAGTTACCGAGCGGGGCCCACAGATACGCAGTATTTT.

V is TRBV5-1 and J is TRBJ2-3, with 9 nucleotides matching TRBD1. Germline-derived CDR1 and CDR2 are SGHRS and YFSETQ. The CDR3 extends over 16 amino acids. V lost 5 bases, J lost 3 bases, and 10 bases stayed unmatched. The CDR3 sequence is CASRDSRGQGTDTQYF. CDR3 sequence (DNA): TGCGCCAGCAGGGACTCCCGGGGACAGGGAACAGATACGCAGTATTTT. Full variable domain (missing parts from reference TRBV5-1 and TRBJ2-3): KAGVTQTPRYLIKTRGQQVTLSCSPISGHRSVSWYQQTPGQGLQFLFEYFSETQRNKGNFPGRFSGRQFSNSRSEMNVSTLELGDSALYLCASRDSRGQGTDTQYFGPGTRLTVL.

This sequence joins TRBV6-6 and TRBJ2-4; 8 nucleotides line up with TRBD1. The CDR3 spans 15 residues. The germline CDR1 and CDR2 sequences are MNHNY and SVGAGI (reference sequence). J was trimmed by 7 bases and V by 2 bases; bases with no gene match: 7. This chain's CDR3 is CASSYGETGVNIQYF. In DNA form, the CDR3 reads TGTGCCAGCAGTTACGGCGAGACAGGGGTTAACATTCAGTACTTC.

This clone was observed once. V gene TRBV9 combines with J gene TRBJ2-1, with a tentative D call TRBD1 (6 bases). With 4 bases removed from V and 0 bases from J, the gap between germline ends came to 11 bases. This CDR3 has 15 amino acids. Looked up from germline, CDR1 is SGDLS and CDR2 is YYNGEE. CDR3 residues: CASSRQANSYNEQFF. In DNA form, the CDR3 reads TGTGCCAGCAGCCGACAGGCTAACTCCTACAATGAGCAGTTCTTC.

The gene calls are TRBV3-1 (or the pseudogene TRBV3-2) and TRBJ1-3, with D tentatively TRBD1 (5 bases). The V end lost 4 bases, the J end lost 1 base, and 11 bases lay between the germline ends. Germline CDR1 LGHDT, CDR2 YNNKEL (reference sequence). The CDR3 runs 15 residues. In DNA, the CDR3 is TGTGCCAGCAGCCGCGTAGGGACTTCTGGAAACACCATATATTTT. Translation: CASSRVGTSGNTIYF.

The chain links TRBV9 to TRBJ1-5; maybe TRBD1 (5 bases). This CDR3 spans 15 amino acids. V lost 4 bases to trimming and J lost 2 bases, with 13 bases between them. Germline CDR1 is SGDLS and CDR2 is YYNGEE. CDR3: CASSKFDSGNQPQHF. Here the CDR3 DNA reads TGTGCCAGCAGCAAATTCGACAGCGGCAATCAGCCCCAGCATTTT.